Included here is one TCR beta chain sequence, with context. The target of this receptor is not known. One base away there is no much larger clone; base qualities are not given. Libraries were prepared through the immunoSEQ multiplex PCR assay. For the multiplex PCR, a mixture combining 60 forward primers for TCR Vbeta segments and 13 reverse primers for TCR Jbeta segments was used. A multiplex PCR assay on genomic DNA amplified the CDR3 region of rearranged TCR beta genes. The amplified TCR beta libraries were sequenced on the Illumina HiSeq System as 87-base-pair reads. For the original study's pipeline: In a later analysis, some 80 million unique TCR beta chains were counted across the 650 to 700 repertoires, and roughly 11 million of these chains were shared by at least two donors. Raw reads were error-corrected and collapsed into unique sequences with a nearest-neighbor algorithm that merged closely related sequences to remove PCR and sequencing errors. V, D and J gene segments were assigned by aligning CDR3 sequences to IMGT reference sequences. For a sequence to be retained, a match of at least six nucleotides was required to both a V gene segment and a J gene segment. A rearrangement was called productive if the CDR3 had no stop codons and remained in frame with V and J, and every other rearrangement was called non-productive. Following IMGT convention, CDR3 was defined as the stretch from the second conserved V-encoded cysteine up to the conserved J-encoded phenylalanine. In an earlier analysis of roughly 610 of the donors, sequences lacking an unambiguous match to a single V gene segment were excluded. An earlier analysis of several hundred of the donors called V segments functional above 56.7% productive rearrangements and segregating when the between-donor standard deviation exceeded 5%. A statistical classification framework was built for diagnosing cytomegalovirus status from the catalog of TCR beta chain sequences. A later analysis assigned V and J genes by comparing TCR nucleotide sequences with IMGT/GENE-DB human TR gene sequences. A later analysis assigned CDR3 sequences and most-parsimonious VDJ recombination scenarios with the TCRdist pipeline. In a later analysis, each TCR beta chain was defined by its CDR3 amino acid sequence together with its V-gene family, and reads lacking a unique V-gene family were excluded. To address suspected cross-contamination and a sequencing artifact, a later analysis removed 592 highly shared, low-generation-probability nucleotide sequences. In a later analysis, a clonal expansion index was calculated for each public chain from normalized within-repertoire ranks of inferred template counts. In a later analysis, generation probabilities were computed with a VDJ recombination model fitted to out-of-frame rearrangements, and the resulting probabilities were checked against IGoR. Hypergeometric tests were used in a later analysis to score TCR-TCR, TCR-HLA and TCR-CMV co-occurrence, with a repertoire-size bias correction applied to the TCR pairs. In a later analysis, false discovery rates were estimated by permuting HLA or CMV assignments 20 times. A later analysis grouped co-occurring TCRs with DBSCAN, adding TCRdist sequence similarity when clustering within HLA-allele-positive subsets. Co-occurrence clustering excluded repertoires with fewer than 30,000 or more than 120,000 public chains, plus five with anomalous nucleotide sharing. Here the immuneACCESS table is served through TCRdb, limited to in-frame sequences with V and J called. Missing clones are a known gap in these copies; in checked studies unresolved V genes cover under half, and the rest lacks a known reason. For V, J and clone size, that table is used; D and trimming come from the DNA. This sample lists roughly 56,000 clones; around 87% were detected once. The top ten clones comprise about 1.5% of the sample.

In total, approximately 690 healthy bone marrow donors made up the cohort. At the time of sampling, all cohort members were nominally healthy, though unrecorded immune exposures were likely present. The donor was CMV seronegative and was included in the group of 352 seronegative cohort members. Each donor provided a peripheral blood sample, and peripheral blood mononuclear cells were used for TCR beta sequencing. The Qiagen DNeasy Blood Extraction Kit was used to extract genomic DNA from the blood cell samples. The sample belongs to a study of cytomegalovirus exposure and HLA in healthy donors (dated 2017 in TCRdb). In the study overall: An earlier analysis of roughly 500 of the donors reported more than 250 Gb of sequence data and 117 million unique TCR beta sequences from about 179 million T cells. An early release that covered 500 to 800 HLA-typed donors contained around 300 gigabases of sequencing data and about 93 million unique TCR sequences. Of the approximately 400 genotyped donors, about 80% fell in the genetic ancestry cluster associated with self-reported Caucasian donors. The aim of the study was to test whether cataloging public T cell receptors could identify signatures of past pathogen exposure. The T cell repertoires of 670 or so subjects were profiled by immunosequencing and related to cytomegalovirus serostatus. In addition to the first cohort of roughly 700 subjects, a separate validation cohort of approximately 110 different subjects was used. To predict cytomegalovirus infection status, the study combined high-throughput TCR immunosequencing, statistical association of individual TCRs with disease status, and machine learning. A later analysis re-analyzed previously published TCR beta repertoires from 666 donors and added high-resolution HLA genotyping to study TCR occurrence patterns. The later analysis used no new phenotypic data to find candidate immune exposures, relying instead on TCR beta sequences and their occurrence across donors. An earlier analysis of several hundred of the donors applied high-throughput TCR beta sequencing to assess whether each TCR beta V gene segment acted as functional or pseudogenic. Donor age, sex, ethnicity and CMV serostatus were collected together with the repertoire data. A later genetic analysis used genome-wide SNP genotypes for about 60% of the roughly 670 donors, treating that subset as a discovery cohort. All discovery cohort repertoires had been generated using a single sequencing platform. HLA typing included class I and class II loci at four-digit resolution. Typing coverage varied by locus: roughly 620-640 donors for A, B, C, DRB1 and DQB1; some 520 for DQA1; around 610 for DPA1; approximately 470 for DPB1. Roughly five DR-DQ haplotypes were handled as single units for association and clustering, since linkage in the cohort was strong. Among around 400 genotyped donors of the cohort, an average of around 250,000 unique TCR beta nucleotide sequences was sequenced per donor, of which 15% to 20% were non-productive.

What the authors observed across the whole study: In both the original and validation cohorts, the classifier was reported to diagnose cytomegalovirus status with high specificity and sensitivity. Because counts were too low, 15 to 20 rarely observed V segments, including chromosome 9 orphons, were left out of the earlier analysis of some 600 of the donors. Most TCR sequences were observed very rarely across donors, whereas some public TCRs were present in many individuals. Compared with equally common non-associated chains, HLA-associated TCR beta chains in a later analysis were more clonally expanded and had lower generation probabilities. A few of the identified cytomegalovirus-associated TCR beta chains were confirmed in vitro to be specific for cytomegalovirus antigens. Most CMV-associated TCR beta chains appeared to be HLA-restricted in a later analysis, and the HLA associations seemed to be driven largely by CMV exposure. In a later analysis, TCR association rates were found to vary across HLA loci, with the most associated TCRs seen for DRB1 alleles and the fewest for HLA-C alleles. In a later genetic analysis, fewer N-insertions in productive TCRs were reported among donors in an Asian-associated ancestry cluster than the 666-donor mean. An association between a missense DCLRE1C variant and V-gene and J-gene trimming of TCR beta chains was found in a later genetic analysis and replicated in an independent cohort. Because some donors lacked HLA typing at each locus, the association tests relied only on the typed subset. A further reported finding was that TCR beta sequences accurately predicted the HLA-A and HLA-B alleles for most subjects in the first cohort. This cohort had only TCR beta chains sequenced, and the lack of alpha or paired-chain data limited which features could be detected. A later analysis reported that several top co-occurrence clusters appeared linked to parvovirus B19, influenza, CMV and Epstein-Barr virus. The study gave a list of 150 to 200 TCR beta chains associated with cytomegalovirus. In an earlier analysis of some 550 of the donors, most TCR beta V segments were observed in productive rearrangements about 90% or about 30% of the time, broadly matching IMGT annotations. Linkage disequilibrium might explain the correlated functional status among segregating V segments, but an unknown experimental factor could not be excluded. It was suggested by the authors that the approach could potentially be generalized to other disease states and immunological phenotypes. Immune exposure information for the cohort was limited to CMV serostatus. Specific HLA alleles were associated with over 15,000 TCR beta sequences at a false discovery rate of 0.05 in a later analysis. The sequencing pipeline was judged likely to have produced a cluster of highly shared sequence variants as a technical artifact. When HLA alleles, especially DR and DQ, strongly co-occurred, attributing TCR associations to individual alleles was difficult. Sequencing depth was assumed to be roughly uniform across donors in the presence/absence analyses, though that assumption may not hold.

The sequencing input was PBMCs. The sequence derives from a man between 18 and 29 years old in good health and CMV-seronegative.

For the CDR3, the sequence is CASSLTSGGPVYEQYF. The nucleotide sequence is TGCGCCAGCAGCCTTACCAGCGGGGGGCCCGTTTACGAGCAGTACTTC. The rearrangement combines TRBV5-1 with TRBJ2-7; TRBD2 fits 9 bases in the junction. In the germline V gene, CDR1 corresponds to SGHRS and CDR2 to YFSETQ. V ends up 4 bases short and J 4 bases short, with an unmatched junction base count of 12. The CDR3 runs 16 amino acids, cysteine and phenylalanine included. This entry keeps only the CDR3 DNA: 48 bases, framed from base 1. The CDR3, completed at both ends by the reference TRBV5-1 and TRBJ2-7 genes, gives the full variable domain KAGVTQTPRYLIKTRGQQVTLSCSPISGHRSVSWYQQTPGQGLQFLFEYFSETQRNKGNFPGRFSGRQFSNSRSEMNVSTLELGDSALYLCASSLTSGGPVYEQYFGPGTRLTVT.